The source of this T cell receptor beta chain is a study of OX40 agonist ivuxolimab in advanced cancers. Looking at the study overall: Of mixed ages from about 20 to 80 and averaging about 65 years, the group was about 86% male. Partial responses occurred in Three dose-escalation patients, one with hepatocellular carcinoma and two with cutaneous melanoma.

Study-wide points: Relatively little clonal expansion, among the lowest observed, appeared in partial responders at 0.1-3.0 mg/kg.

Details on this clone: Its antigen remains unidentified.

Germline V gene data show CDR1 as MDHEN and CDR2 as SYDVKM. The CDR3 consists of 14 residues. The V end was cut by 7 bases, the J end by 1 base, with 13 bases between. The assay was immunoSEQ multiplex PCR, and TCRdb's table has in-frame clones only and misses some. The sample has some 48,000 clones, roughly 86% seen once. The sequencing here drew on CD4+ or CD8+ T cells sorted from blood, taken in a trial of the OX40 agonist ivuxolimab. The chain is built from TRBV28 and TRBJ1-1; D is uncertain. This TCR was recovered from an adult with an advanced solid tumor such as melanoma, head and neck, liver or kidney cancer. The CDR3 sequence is CASMSRPGNTEAFF. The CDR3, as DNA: TGTGCCAGCATGAGCAGACCCGGGAACACTGAAGCTTTCTTT.